A single sample is the source of the 14 T cell receptor beta chains below, sequenced in a study of spatial heterogeneity in lung cancer. General observations from the study: Intratumoral expanded alpha and beta TCR counts were found to track tumor mutation counts.

TCRdb re-called the 5' RACE reads through MiXCR, storing one row per CDR3 protein. The sample includes about 22,000 distinct CDR3 sequences, approximately 8.8% of them seen just once. These receptors have no identified antigens. Time point defined: sample taken at primary tumor resection. Here the sequenced sample was lung tumor tissue, taken at surgery. The source is a male donor with early-stage non-small cell lung cancer.

This clonotype was counted many times. The chain employs TRBV20-1 and TRBJ2-2; D call uncertain. V lost 0 bases and J lost 3, with 11 bases in between. The germline V gene has CDR1 DFQATT and CDR2 SNEGSKA (reference sequence). The CDR3 is 15 amino acids. This chain's CDR3 is CSARDVGSHTGELFF. For the CDR3, the DNA is TGCAGTGCTAGAGACGTGGGCTCACACACCGGGGAGCTGTTTTTT.

This clonotype has at least ten counts. The V and J genes are TRBV4-1 and TRBJ1-2; 8 bases line up with TRBD1. J lost 1 base, V lost 2 bases, and 6 bases had no gene match. CDR1 and CDR2 from the germline V gene are MGHRA and YSYEKL. CDR3 size: 16 residues. The CDR3 DNA sequence: TGCGCCAGCAGCCAATCGACAGGGGCCCTTAACTATGGCTACACCTTC. Encoded protein: CASSQSTGALNYGYTF.

This clonotype was counted many times. The chain uses TRBV7-2 and TRBJ2-7; 12 positions match TRBD2. Germline values: CDR1 SGHTA, CDR2 FQGNSA. The CDR3 consists of 14 residues. Trimming cost V 5 bases and J 7 bases; bases outside gene matches: 6. CDR3 loop: CASSPLAGGSEQYF. DNA of the CDR3: TGTGCCAGCAGCCCCCTAGCGGGGGGGTCTGAGCAGTACTTC.

The chain has TRBV2 and TRBJ1-4; 9 bases match TRBD1. CDR1 is SNHLY and CDR2 is FYNNEI in the germline V gene. This CDR3 has 14 amino acids. With 2 bases clipped from V and 8 bases from J, the junction kept 3 bases outside the gene matches. The CDR3 sequence: CASSENRGPEKLFF. The CDR3 nucleotides read TGTGCCAGCAGTGAAAACAGGGGGCCGGAAAAACTGTTTTTT.

This clonotype has at least ten counts. The rearrangement joins TRBV3-1 to TRBJ2-3, with 9 bases fitting TRBD2. V shed 2 bases and J 2 bases; nucleotides not matched to a gene: 11. This CDR3 has 18 residues. CDR1 and CDR2 (germline): LGHDT, YNNKEL (reference sequence). DNA for the CDR3: TGTGCCAGCAGCCAACGAAGCGGGGGGAGGTTTTTCACAGATACGCAGTATTTT. This encodes CASSQRSGGRFFTDTQYF.

This clonotype was seen many times. One end of the junction does not line up with germline, which may come from a read error. The V gene is TRBV6-2 or TRBV6-3, the J gene TRBJ2-7; D is possibly TRBD1 (8 bases). CDR3 length: 20 residues. Germline CDR1 is MNHEY and CDR2 is SVGEGT. As DNA, the CDR3 is TGTGCCAGCAGTTACGGGCAGGGGGCTGGCGGGAGTAGAACTTGGTACGAGCGGTACTTC. This encodes CASSYGQGAGGSRTWYERYF.

This clonotype was recorded a few times. This chain connects TRBV5-1 to TRBJ2-1; 12 bases map to TRBD1. Germline assignment: CDR1 SGHRS and CDR2 YFSETQ. V shed 4 bases, J shed 6 bases, and the junction held 8 bases outside the gene matches. The CDR3 has 16 residues. CDR3 nucleotides: TGCGCCAGCAGCCCAGGTTGGGACAGGGGGCTCAATGAGCAGTTCTTC. It codes for CASSPGWDRGLNEQFF.

This clonotype was seen ten or more times. The rearrangement joins TRBV14 to TRBJ1-1; TRBD1 is a possible D gene (5 bases). CDR1 and CDR2 from the germline V gene are SGHDN and FVKESK. The CDR3 sequence is 15 residues long. V was cut by 5 bases and J by 0 bases, with 13 bases left in between. The CDR3 loop reads CASSTEGFMNTEAFF. CDR3 nucleotides: TGTGCCAGCAGCACGGAGGGGTTCATGAACACTGAAGCTTTCTTT.

This clonotype was recorded many times. This rearrangement joins TRBV4-2 to TRBJ2-7; maybe TRBD2 (5 bases). The CDR3 contains 14 residues. The germline V gene encodes CDR1 LGHNA and CDR2 YNFKEQ. Trimming took off 4 bases at V and 7 bases at J, with 17 bases between the two ends. CDR3 in DNA: TGTGCCAGCAGCCTGGGGAGTGTCCGACTTGAGCAGTACTTC. As protein: CASSLGSVRLEQYF.

This clonotype is medium-sized in the sample. J is TRBJ1-6 and V is TRBV6-6; possible D gene TRBD1, 5 bases. CDR1 and CDR2 from the germline V gene are MNHNY and SVGAGI (reference sequence). Trimming removed 5 bases at V and 7 bases at J, with 15 bases between. The length of the CDR3 is 15 residues. The DNA of the CDR3 is TGTGCCAGCAGTCCCACCGGGACGGGGAATTCACCCCTCCACTTT. The encoded protein is CASSPTGTGNSPLHF.

The V gene is TRBV7-8, the J gene TRBJ1-4; D gene unclear. V gave up 5 bases and J gave up 5 bases, with 12 bases separating them. The CDR3 covers 14 residues. CDR1 and CDR2 (germline): SGHVS, FQNEAQ. Here the CDR3 reads CASSPLMLNEKLFF. The DNA of the CDR3 is TGTGCCAGCAGCCCCCTCATGTTGAATGAAAAACTGTTTTTT.

This clonotype was picked up a small number of times. J is TRBJ2-3 and V is TRBV12-3 or TRBV12-4, with D unresolved. This CDR3 has 15 residues. Trimming removed 6 bases from V and 3 bases from J, with 16 bases in between. This chain's CDR3 is CASSRANVLTDTQYF. The CDR3 nucleotides read TGTGCCAGCAGCCGAGCGAATGTCCTGACAGATACGCAGTATTTT.

Many counts were recorded for this clonotype. The CDR3 loop reads CASRVGGTYEQYF. DNA of the CDR3: TGTGCCAGCCGGGTGGGGGGGACCTACGAGCAGTACTTC. The chain links TRBV28 to TRBJ2-7; 7 nucleotides align to TRBD2. The germline V gene has CDR1 MDHEN and CDR2 SYDVKM. Trimming at V came to 8 bases and at J to 2 bases, leaving 6 bases not matched to a gene. The CDR3 has 13 amino acids.

The chain is built from TRBV10-2 and TRBJ2-2; D perhaps matches TRBD2 (5 bases). The CDR3 covers 14 residues. V was trimmed by 9 bases and J by 4 bases, leaving 15 bases between them. In germline, CDR1 is WSHSY, CDR2 SAAADI. The DNA of the CDR3 is TGCGCCAGTCAGAGGAGTGCGGGCACCGGGGAGCTGTTTTTT. Translating gives CASQRSAGTGELFF.